The source of this T cell receptor (beta chain) is a study of OX40 agonist ivuxolimab in advanced cancers. Study details: In this trial design, patients received ivuxolimab intravenously at 0.01 to 10 mg/kg every 2 weeks.

TCRdb's table, derived via immunoSEQ multiplex PCR, lists solely in-frame clones and lacks some. The table shows over 60,000 clones, with around 87% occurring only once. Remarks on this clone: Its antigen is not known.

CDR3 length: 15 residues. Germline loops: CDR1 LGHNT, CDR2 FRNRAP. With 1 base clipped from V and 11 bases from J, the junction kept 6 bases outside the gene matches. Broader study findings: Some of the lowest clonal expansion was seen in partial responders at 0.1-3.0 mg/kg. Researchers did not determine the expanded peripheral T cells' antigen specificity.

The specimen was CD4+ or CD8+ T cells sorted from blood, collected in a trial of the OX40 agonist ivuxolimab. This receptor was taken from an adult with an advanced solid tumor such as melanoma, head and neck, liver or kidney cancer. This sequence joins TRBV12-5 and TRBJ2-3; 13 bases are a match to TRBD2. CDR3 bases: TGTGCTAGTGGTTTGGGGGGACTAGCGGGGAGTCAGCAGTATTTT. Its protein product is CASGLGGLAGSQQYF.